This T cell receptor (beta chain) was captured by sequencing in a study of blood T cell repertoires in COVID-19. In its sample, this clone was seen a few times. Original data processing: Estimation of nucleated cell counts relied on the amplification of reference gene primers. TCRdb's table, derived via immunoSEQ multiplex PCR, lists solely in-frame clones and lacks some. V and J calls and clone size are those listed in that table; D and trimming were worked out from the DNA. The sample shows 210,000 or so clones, just under 80% of them seen only once. From germline, CDR1 is SGHRS and CDR2 YFSETQ. Between the trimmed V and J ends, which lost 4 bases and 0 bases, there was a span of 13 bases. The CDR3 runs to 16 residues.

This chain joins TRBV5-1 and TRBJ2-2, with D unclear. Sequencing was carried out using peripheral blood. This sequence originates from a woman aged 80 or older with active or convalescent COVID-19. CDR3 sequence: CASSLQTLANTGELFF. CDR3 coding DNA: TGCGCCAGCAGCCTTCAGACACTCGCGAACACCGGGGAGCTGTTTTTT.